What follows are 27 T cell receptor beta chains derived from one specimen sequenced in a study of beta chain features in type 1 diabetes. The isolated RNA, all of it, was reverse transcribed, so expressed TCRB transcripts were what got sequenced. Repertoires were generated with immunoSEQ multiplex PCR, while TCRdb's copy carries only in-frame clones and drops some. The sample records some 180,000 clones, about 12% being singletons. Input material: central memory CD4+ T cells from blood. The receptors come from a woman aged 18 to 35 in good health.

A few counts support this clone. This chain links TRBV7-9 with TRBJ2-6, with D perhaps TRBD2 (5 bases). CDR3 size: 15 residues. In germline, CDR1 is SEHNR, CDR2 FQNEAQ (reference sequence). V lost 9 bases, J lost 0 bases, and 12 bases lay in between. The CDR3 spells CAREELRSGANVLTF. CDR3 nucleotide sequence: TGTGCCAGGGAGGAGTTACGCTCTGGGGCCAACGTCCTGACTTTC.

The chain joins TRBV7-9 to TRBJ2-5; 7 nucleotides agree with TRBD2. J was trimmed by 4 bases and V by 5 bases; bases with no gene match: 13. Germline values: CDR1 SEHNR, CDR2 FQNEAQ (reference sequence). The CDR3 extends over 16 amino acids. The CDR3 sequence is CASSLVGGSRLETQYF. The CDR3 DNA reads TGTGCCAGCAGCCTGGTGGGAGGGAGCCGGCTAGAGACCCAGTACTTC.

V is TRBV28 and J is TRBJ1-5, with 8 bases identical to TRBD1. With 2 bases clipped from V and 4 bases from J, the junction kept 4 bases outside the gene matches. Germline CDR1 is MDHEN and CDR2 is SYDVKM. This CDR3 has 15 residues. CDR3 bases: TGTGCCAGCAGTTTAGATCAGGGGGCGAATCAGCCCCAGCATTTT. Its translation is CASSLDQGANQPQHF.

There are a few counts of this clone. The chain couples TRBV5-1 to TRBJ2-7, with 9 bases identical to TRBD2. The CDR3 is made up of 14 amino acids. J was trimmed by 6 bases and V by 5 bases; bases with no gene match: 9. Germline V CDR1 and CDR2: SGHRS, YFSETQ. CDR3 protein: CASRGGRGPAEQYF. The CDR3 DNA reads TGCGCCAGCAGGGGCGGGAGGGGTCCAGCCGAGCAGTACTTC.

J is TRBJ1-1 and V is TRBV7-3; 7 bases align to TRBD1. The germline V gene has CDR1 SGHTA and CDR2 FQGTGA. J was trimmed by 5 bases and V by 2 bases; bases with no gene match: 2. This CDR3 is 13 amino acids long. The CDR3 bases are TGTGCCAGCAGCTTAGAGACAGGGACTGAAGCTTTCTTT. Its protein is CASSLETGTEAFF.

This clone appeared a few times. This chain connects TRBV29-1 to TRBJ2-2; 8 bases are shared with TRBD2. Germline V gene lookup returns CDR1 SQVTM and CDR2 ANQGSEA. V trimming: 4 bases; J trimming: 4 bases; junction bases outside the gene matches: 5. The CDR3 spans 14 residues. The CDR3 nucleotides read TGCAGCGTTGGAGTAAGCGGGAGCACCGGGGAGCTGTTTTTT. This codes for CSVGVSGSTGELFF.

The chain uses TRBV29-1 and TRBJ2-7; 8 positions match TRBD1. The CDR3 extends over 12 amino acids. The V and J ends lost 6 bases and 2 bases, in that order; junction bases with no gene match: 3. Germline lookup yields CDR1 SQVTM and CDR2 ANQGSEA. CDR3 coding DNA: TGCAGCGTGTTGGGACAGGCCTACGAGCAGTACTTC. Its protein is CSVLGQAYEQYF.

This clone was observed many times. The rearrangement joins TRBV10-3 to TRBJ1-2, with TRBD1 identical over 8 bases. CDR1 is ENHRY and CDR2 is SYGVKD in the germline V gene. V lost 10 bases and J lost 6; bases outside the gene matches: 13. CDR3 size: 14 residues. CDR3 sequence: CASGQGNSLDGYTF. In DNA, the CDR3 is TGTGCCAGCGGACAGGGTAACTCTTTAGATGGCTACACCTTC.

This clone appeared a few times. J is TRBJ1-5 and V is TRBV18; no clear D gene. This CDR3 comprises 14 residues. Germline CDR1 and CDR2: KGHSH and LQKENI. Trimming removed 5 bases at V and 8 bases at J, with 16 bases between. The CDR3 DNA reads TGTGCCAGCTCAGACCAGGTTACGAATGAGCCCCAGCATTTT. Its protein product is CASSDQVTNEPQHF.

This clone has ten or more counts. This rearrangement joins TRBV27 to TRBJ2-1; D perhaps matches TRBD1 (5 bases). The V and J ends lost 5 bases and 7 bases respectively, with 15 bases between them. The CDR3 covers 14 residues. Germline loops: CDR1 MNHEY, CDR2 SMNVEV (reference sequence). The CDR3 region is CASSPLQGRNEQFF. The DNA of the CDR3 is TGTGCCAGCAGTCCTCTTCAGGGAAGGAATGAGCAGTTCTTC.

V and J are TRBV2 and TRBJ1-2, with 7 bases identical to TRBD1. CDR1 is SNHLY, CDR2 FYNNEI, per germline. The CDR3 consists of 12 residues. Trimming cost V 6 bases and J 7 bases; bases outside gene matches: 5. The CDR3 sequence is CASRADRVGYTF. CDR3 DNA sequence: TGTGCCAGCAGGGCTGACAGGGTTGGCTACACCTTC.

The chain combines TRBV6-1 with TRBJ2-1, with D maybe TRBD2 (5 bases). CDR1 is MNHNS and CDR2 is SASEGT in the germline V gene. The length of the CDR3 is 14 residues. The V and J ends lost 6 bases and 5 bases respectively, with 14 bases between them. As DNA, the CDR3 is TGTGCCAGCAGACCCGATAGACTACACAATGAGCAGTTCTTC. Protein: CASRPDRLHNEQFF.

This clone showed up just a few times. The CDR3, as DNA: TGTGCCAGCAGCTGGGCGGGGACTAACAACAATGAGCAGTTCTTC. Translating gives CASSWAGTNNNEQFF. The J gene is TRBJ2-1, the V gene TRBV5-6; TRBD2 matches at 7 bases. V was pared by 3 bases and J by 5 bases, with 8 bases of the junction left unmatched. The V gene's germline CDR1 is SGHDT and CDR2 YYEEEE. This CDR3 is 15 amino acids long.

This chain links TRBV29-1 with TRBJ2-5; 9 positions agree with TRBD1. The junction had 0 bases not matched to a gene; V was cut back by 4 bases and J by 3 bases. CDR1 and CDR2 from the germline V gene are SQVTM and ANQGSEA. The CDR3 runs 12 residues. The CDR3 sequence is CSVGDREETQYF. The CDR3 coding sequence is TGCAGCGTTGGGGACAGGGAAGAGACCCAGTACTTC. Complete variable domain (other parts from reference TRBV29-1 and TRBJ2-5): SAVISQKPSRDICQRGTSLTIQCQVDSQVTMMFWYRQQPGQSLTLIATANQGSEATYESGFVIDKFPISRPNLTFSTLTVSNMSPEDSSIYLCSVGDREETQYFGPGTRLLVL.

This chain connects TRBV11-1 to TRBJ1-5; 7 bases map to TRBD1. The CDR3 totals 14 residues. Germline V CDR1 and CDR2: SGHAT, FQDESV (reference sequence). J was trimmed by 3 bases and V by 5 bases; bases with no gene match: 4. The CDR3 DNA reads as TGTGCCAGCAGCGTACAGGGGCCCAATCAGCCCCAGCATTTT. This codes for CASSVQGPNQPQHF.

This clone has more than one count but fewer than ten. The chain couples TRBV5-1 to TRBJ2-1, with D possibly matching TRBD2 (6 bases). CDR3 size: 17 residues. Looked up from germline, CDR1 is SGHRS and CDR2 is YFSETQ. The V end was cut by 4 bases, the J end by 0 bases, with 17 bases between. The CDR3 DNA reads TGCGCCAGCAGCACGGGAGCGGCTTCTGGCTCCTACAATGAGCAGTTCTTC. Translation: CASSTGAASGSYNEQFF. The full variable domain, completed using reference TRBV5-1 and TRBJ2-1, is KAGVTQTPRYLIKTRGQQVTLSCSPISGHRSVSWYQQTPGQGLQFLFEYFSETQRNKGNFPGRFSGRQFSNSRSEMNVSTLELGDSALYLCASSTGAASGSYNEQFFGPGTRLTVL.

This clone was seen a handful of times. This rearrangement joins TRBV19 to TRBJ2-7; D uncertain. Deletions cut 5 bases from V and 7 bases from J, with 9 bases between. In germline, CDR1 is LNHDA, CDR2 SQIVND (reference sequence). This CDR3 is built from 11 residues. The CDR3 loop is CASSYLGEQYF. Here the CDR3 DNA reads TGTGCCAGTAGTTATCTAGGAGAGCAGTACTTC.

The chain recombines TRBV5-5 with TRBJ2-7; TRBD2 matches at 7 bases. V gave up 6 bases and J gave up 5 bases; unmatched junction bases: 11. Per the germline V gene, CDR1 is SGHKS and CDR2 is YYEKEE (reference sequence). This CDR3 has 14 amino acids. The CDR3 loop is CASTPRAGLDEQYF. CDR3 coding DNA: TGTGCCAGCACCCCCCGAGCGGGATTGGACGAGCAGTACTTC. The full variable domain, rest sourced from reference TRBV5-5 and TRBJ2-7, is DAGVTQSPTHLIKTRGQQVTLRCSPISGHKSVSWYQQVLGQGPQFIFQYYEKEERGRGNFPDRFSARQFPNYSSELNVNALLLGDSALYLCASTPRAGLDEQYFGPGTRLTVT.

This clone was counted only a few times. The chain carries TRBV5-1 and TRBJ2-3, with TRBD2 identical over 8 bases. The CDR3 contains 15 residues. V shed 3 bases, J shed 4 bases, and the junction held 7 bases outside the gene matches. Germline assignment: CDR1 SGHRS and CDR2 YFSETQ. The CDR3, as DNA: TGCGCCAGCAGCTCACCGGGGGGGCGCGCAGATACGCAGTATTTT. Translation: CASSSPGGRADTQYF.

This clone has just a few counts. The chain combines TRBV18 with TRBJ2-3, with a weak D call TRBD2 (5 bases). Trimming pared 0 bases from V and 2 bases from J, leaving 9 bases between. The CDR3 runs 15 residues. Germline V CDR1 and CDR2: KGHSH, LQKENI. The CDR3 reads CASSPPQRNTDTQYF. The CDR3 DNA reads TGTGCCAGCTCACCACCTCAGCGGAACACAGATACGCAGTATTTT.

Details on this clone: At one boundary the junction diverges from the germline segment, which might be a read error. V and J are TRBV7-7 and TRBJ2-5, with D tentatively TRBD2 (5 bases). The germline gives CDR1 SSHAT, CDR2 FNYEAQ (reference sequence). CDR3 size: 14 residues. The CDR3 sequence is CASSLGEIEETQYF. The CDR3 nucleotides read TGTGCTAGCAGCTTGGGAGAGATCGAAGAGACCCAGTACTTC.

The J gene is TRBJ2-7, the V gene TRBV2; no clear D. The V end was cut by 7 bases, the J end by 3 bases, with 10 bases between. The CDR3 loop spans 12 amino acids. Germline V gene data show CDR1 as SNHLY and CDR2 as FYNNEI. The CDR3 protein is CASNPSLYEQYF. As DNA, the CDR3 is TGTGCCAGCAATCCTTCCCTCTACGAGCAGTACTTC.

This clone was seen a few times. CDR3 sequence (DNA): TGTGCCAGCAGCGTAGGAGGGTTTGACAATGAGCAGTTCTTC. Its translation is CASSVGGFDNEQFF. The chain couples TRBV9 to TRBJ2-1, with a tentative D call TRBD2 (5 bases). Germline loops: CDR1 SGDLS, CDR2 YYNGEE. V was shortened by 0 bases and J by 5 bases, with 9 bases between the two germline ends. CDR3 length: 14 amino acids.

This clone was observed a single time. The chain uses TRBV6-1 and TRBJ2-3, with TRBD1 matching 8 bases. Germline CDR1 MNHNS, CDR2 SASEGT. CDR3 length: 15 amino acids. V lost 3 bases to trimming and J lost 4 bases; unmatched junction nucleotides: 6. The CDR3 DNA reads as TGTGCCAGCAGTGAGTGGACAGGGAGTGCAGATACGCAGTATTTT. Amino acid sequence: CASSEWTGSADTQYF.

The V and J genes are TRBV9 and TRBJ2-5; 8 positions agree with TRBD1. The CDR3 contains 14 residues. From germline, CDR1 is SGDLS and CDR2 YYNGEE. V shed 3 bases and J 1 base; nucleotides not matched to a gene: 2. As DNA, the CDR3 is TGTGCCAGCAGCGGACAGGGGACCCAAGAGACCCAGTACTTC. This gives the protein CASSGQGTQETQYF.

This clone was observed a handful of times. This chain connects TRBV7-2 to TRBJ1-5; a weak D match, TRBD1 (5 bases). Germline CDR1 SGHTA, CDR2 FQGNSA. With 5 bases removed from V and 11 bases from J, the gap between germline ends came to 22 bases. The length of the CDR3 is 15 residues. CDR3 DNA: TGTGCCAGCAGCCCAACACCAACAGGTCCGGGGGCCCAGCATTTT. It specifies CASSPTPTGPGAQHF.

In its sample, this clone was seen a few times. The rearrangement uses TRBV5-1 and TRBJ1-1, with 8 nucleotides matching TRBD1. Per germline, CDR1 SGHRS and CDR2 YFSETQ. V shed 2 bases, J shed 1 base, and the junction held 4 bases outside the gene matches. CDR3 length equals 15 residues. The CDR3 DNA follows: TGCGCCAGCAGCTTAGACGGACAGGGGAACACTGAAGCTTTCTTT. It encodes CASSLDGQGNTEAFF.